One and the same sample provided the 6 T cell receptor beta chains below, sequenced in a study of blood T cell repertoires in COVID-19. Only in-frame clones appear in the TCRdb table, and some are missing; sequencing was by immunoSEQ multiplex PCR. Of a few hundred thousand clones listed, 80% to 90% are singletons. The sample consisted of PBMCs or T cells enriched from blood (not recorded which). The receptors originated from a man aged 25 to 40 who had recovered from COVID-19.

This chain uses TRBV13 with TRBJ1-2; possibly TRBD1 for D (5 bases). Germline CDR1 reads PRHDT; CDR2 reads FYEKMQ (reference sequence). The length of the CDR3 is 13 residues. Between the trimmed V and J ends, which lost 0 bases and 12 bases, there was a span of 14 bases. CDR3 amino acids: CASSLGSGLLHTF. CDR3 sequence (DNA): TGTGCCAGCAGCTTAGGCTCGGGACTTCTCCACACCTTC.

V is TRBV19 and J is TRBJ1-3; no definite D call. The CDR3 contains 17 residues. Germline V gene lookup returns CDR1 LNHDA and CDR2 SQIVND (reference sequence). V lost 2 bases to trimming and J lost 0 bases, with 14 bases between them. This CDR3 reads CASSIRVSGSSGNTIYF. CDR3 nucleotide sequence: TGTGCCAGTAGTATAAGGGTCTCGGGGAGCTCTGGAAACACCATATATTTT.

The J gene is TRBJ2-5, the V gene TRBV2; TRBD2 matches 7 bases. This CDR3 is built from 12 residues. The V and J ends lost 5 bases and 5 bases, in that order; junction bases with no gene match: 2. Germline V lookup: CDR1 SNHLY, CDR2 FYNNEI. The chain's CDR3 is CASSREGETQYF. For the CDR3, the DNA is TGTGCCAGCAGTAGGGAGGGCGAGACCCAGTACTTC. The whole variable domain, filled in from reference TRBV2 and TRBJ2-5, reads EPEVTQTPSHQVTQMGQEVILRCVPISNHLYFYWYRQILGQKVEFLVSFYNNEISEKSEIFDDQFSVERPDGSNFTLKIRSTKLEDSAMYFCASSREGETQYFGPGTRLLVL.

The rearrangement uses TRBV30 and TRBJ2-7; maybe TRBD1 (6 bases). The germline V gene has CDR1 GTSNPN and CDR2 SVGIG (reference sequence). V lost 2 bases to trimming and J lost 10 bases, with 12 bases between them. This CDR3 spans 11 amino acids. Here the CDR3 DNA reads TGTGCCTGGAGTATCGACAGGATACAGTACTTC. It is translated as CAWSIDRIQYF.

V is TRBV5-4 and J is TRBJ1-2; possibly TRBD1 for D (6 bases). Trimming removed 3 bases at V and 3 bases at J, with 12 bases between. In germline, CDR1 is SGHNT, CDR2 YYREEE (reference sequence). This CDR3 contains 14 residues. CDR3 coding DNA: TGTGCCAGCAGCTCTGGGACACCAGACTATGGCTACACCTTC. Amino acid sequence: CASSSGTPDYGYTF. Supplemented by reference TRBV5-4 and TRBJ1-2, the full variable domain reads ETGVTQSPTHLIKTRGQQVTLRCSSQSGHNTVSWYQQALGQGPQFIFQYYREEENGRGNFPPRFSGLQFPNYSSELNVNALELDDSALYLCASSSGTPDYGYTFGSGTRLTVV.

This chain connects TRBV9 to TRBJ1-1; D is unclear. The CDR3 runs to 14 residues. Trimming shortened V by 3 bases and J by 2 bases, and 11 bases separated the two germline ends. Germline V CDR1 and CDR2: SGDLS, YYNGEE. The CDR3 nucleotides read TGTGCCAGCAGCGCGAACCAGGCCAACACTGAAGCTTTCTTT. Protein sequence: CASSANQANTEAFF.